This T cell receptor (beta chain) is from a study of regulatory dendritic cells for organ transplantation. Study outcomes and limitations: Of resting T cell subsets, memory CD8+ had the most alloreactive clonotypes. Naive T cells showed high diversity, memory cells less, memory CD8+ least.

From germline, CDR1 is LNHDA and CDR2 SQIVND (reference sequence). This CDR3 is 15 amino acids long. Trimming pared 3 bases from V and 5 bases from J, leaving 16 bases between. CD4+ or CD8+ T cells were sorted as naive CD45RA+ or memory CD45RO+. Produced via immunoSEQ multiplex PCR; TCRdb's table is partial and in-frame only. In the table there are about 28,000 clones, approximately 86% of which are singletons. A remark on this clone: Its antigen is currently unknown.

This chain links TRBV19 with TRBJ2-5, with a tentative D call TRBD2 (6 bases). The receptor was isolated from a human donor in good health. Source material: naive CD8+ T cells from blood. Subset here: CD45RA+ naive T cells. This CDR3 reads CASSIGDSRGETQYF. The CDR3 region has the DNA TGTGCCAGTAGTATCGGGGACTCCCGGGGGGAGACCCAGTACTTC.